This is a list of T cell receptor beta chains from one sample in a study of blood T cell repertoires in COVID-19. Profiled with immunoSEQ multiplex PCR; TCRdb holds only in-frame clones, not every one. The profile covers 95,000 to 150,000 clones, with around nine tenths appearing a single time and roughly 2.2% taken by the ten largest. Sequenced input: peripheral blood. The source of these receptors is a woman aged 50 to 65 with acute or convalescent COVID-19. Each CDR3 is given with its conserved first and last residue. The D gene is left open where the match is weak. The size entry is marked missing in some rows and otherwise reads once, few, many or a size class.

CDR3nt | CDR3aa | j_gene | d_gene | v_gene | abundance
TGTGCCAGCAGCCGACCGGGACTAGCGAACAATGAGCAGTTCTTC | CASSRPGLANNEQFF | TRBJ2-1 | TRBD2 | TRBV5-4 | .
TGCGCCAGCAGCCAAGGACTCACAGGGTTCCAAGAGACCCAGTACTTC | CASSQGLTGFQETQYF | TRBJ2-5 | . | TRBV4-3 | .
TGCGCCAGCAGTCGGGCGGGGAGTACCGGGGAGCTGTTTTTT | CASSRAGSTGELFF | TRBJ2-2 | . | TRBV5-1 | .
TGTGCCAGCAGTTTAGGGCGGGGACAGCCCCAGCATTTT | CASSLGRGQPQHF | TRBJ1-5 | . | TRBV12-3/TRBV12-4 | once
TGCGCCAGCAGGGGAGGGGTTACTGAAGCTTTCTTT | CASRGGVTEAFF | TRBJ1-1 | . | TRBV5-1 | .
TGTGCCAGCAGCCAAGAAAAGCTATTACAAGAGACCCAGTACTTC | CASSQEKLLQETQYF | TRBJ2-5 | . | TRBV3-1/TRBV3-2 | .
TGTGCCAGCAGGGGGCTTTGGTACGAGCAGTACTTC | CASRGLWYEQYF | TRBJ2-7 | . | TRBV2 | .
TGTGCCAGTAGGCCACTCCCCGGGGTCCTAGGCTACACCTTC | CASRPLPGVLGYTF | TRBJ1-2 | . | TRBV19 | .
TGTGCCAGCAGTACCCGACAGTTGAACAATCAGCCCCAGCATTTT | CASSTRQLNNQPQHF | TRBJ1-5 | . | TRBV6-5 | once
TGCGCCAGCAGCTTGGCCGGTAGCGGGGCCACCGGGGAGCTGTTTTTT | CASSLAGSGATGELFF | TRBJ2-2 | TRBD2 | TRBV5-1 | once
TGTGCCAGCAGTCCCGGGTCGACTAGAGTCTTCTACAATGAGCAGTTCTTC | CASSPGSTRVFYNEQFF | TRBJ2-1 | . | TRBV3-1/TRBV3-2 | .
TGTGCCAGTAGTATTTACATTCTCGCCGAGCAGTACTTC | CASSIYILAEQYF | TRBJ2-7 | . | TRBV19 | .
TGTGCCATCAGCCTACTAGCGGATGACACCGGGGAGCTGTTTTTT | CAISLLADDTGELFF | TRBJ2-2 | TRBD2 | TRBV10-3 | .
TGTGCCAGCTCCGGGGCGGAGGGGACCCTCCACTTT | CASSGAEGTLHF | TRBJ1-6 | . | TRBV18 | .
TGTGCCGGCACGAGACAATCGAACACTGAAGCTTTCTTT | CAGTRQSNTEAFF | TRBJ1-1 | . | TRBV30 | .
TGTGCCTGGAGTGTAAGGACAGCAGAGGGCTATGGCTACACCTTC | CAWSVRTAEGYGYTF | TRBJ1-2 | . | TRBV30 | .
TGTGCCAGCTCACCAGAACAGGGTCGTGGCTACACCTTC | CASSPEQGRGYTF | TRBJ1-2 | . | TRBV18 | .
TGTGCCAGCAGCTTGGAAGCGGGGCCTGACTACGAGCAGTACTTC | CASSLEAGPDYEQYF | TRBJ2-7 | TRBD2 | TRBV5-4 | few
TGTGCCAGCAGCCAAGATCTAGGGCACAGGGGGCAAAATCAGCCCCAGCATTTT | CASSQDLGHRGQNQPQHF | TRBJ1-5 | TRBD1 | TRBV3-1/TRBV3-2 | once
TGTGCCAGTATCCCCTCTTCAGGGGCGAACACTGAAGCTTTCTTT | CASIPSSGANTEAFF | TRBJ1-1 | . | TRBV19 | .
TGTGCCAGCAGCCCCCTGGGCCCAGGGAATTCACCCCTCCACTTT | CASSPLGPGNSPLHF | TRBJ1-6 | . | TRBV6-5 | .
TGCGCCAGCAGTGAGGTAGGGACAGCTGGCAATCAGCCCCAGCATTTT | CASSEVGTAGNQPQHF | TRBJ1-5 | TRBD1 | TRBV10-2 | .
TGTGCCATCAGTGGGACGACAGGCCTTCGATTCTATGGCTACACCTTC | CAISGTTGLRFYGYTF | TRBJ1-2 | . | TRBV10-3 | .